This TCR beta chain is from a study of a mutant IDH1 vaccine in newly diagnosed glioma. Study-wide background: Vaccines began 4-6 weeks after radiotherapy alone, or with temozolomide cycles. Males made up roughly 62% and females roughly 38% of treated patients, whose mean age was 40.4 years.

The CDR3 sequence is 18 residues long. Unmatched junction bases numbered 17, after V lost 5 bases and J lost 6 bases. In germline, CDR1 is MDHEN, CDR2 SYDVKM. Using immunoSEQ multiplex PCR, the repertoire was profiled, and TCRdb retains in-frame clones only, with some absent. The sample shows some 42,000 clones, roughly 83% of them seen only once. Described time point: week 35, safety follow-up. Vaccination used 300 ug of mutant IDH1 20-mer peptide per dose, with topical imiquimod. On this clone: Its antigen is undetermined.

The sequenced sample was PBMCs, obtained from a glioma patient whose treatment included an IDH1 peptide vaccine. The V call is TRBV28, the J call TRBJ2-3; 10 nucleotides agree with TRBD1. This clonotype was sampled from a woman between 50 and 59 years old with glioma. The CDR3 DNA follows: TGTGCCAGCAGTCCCCAACAGACCGGGACAGGGGCAATCGATACGCAGTATTTT. Translated, it gives CASSPQQTGTGAIDTQYF.